This T cell receptor beta chain was observed in a study of shared clonotypes between healthy human individuals. Profiling relied on immunoSEQ multiplex PCR, and the TCRdb table lists in-frame clones only, not all of them. The sample has some 2.1 million clones, approximately 95% seen once. The CDR3 length is 14 residues. Trimming took 5 bases from V and 5 from J; bases not matched to a gene: 8. Germline V gene data show CDR1 as GTSNPN and CDR2 as SVGIG (reference sequence). Naive CD8 isolation took CD45RO-negative cells positively selected for CCR7 and excluded terminally differentiated effector memory CD45RA+ cells. Those who donated, Caucasian adults without exception, all lived in Nashville, Tennessee.

The material sequenced was naive CD8+ T cells sorted from blood. This sequence joins TRBV30 and TRBJ2-1; 8 bases match TRBD2. The receptor comes from a man aged 18 to 29 in good health. CDR3 bases: TGTGCCTGGCTCAGCGGGGGACTCCACAATGAGCAGTTCTTC. Amino acid sequence: CAWLSGGLHNEQFF.